This T cell receptor (beta chain) is drawn from a study of T cells in Graves' hyperthyroidism and ophthalmopathy. Looking at the study overall: Blood was drawn when the patient was first diagnosed and still untreated.

Trimming at V came to 1 base and at J to 1 base, leaving 5 bases not matched to a gene. This CDR3 comprises 17 residues. Looked up from germline, CDR1 is KGHDR and CDR2 is SFDVKD. Comments on this clonotype: Its antigen is undetermined.

Amplification of TCR beta CDR3 regions used RNA as the template. The study used the HTBI primer set for a first-round RT-PCR of the TCR CDR3. TCRdb reprocessed the multiplex PCR reads via MiXCR and lists one record per CDR3 protein. This table holds 550,000 to 600,000 distinct CDR3 sequences, 12% to 15% found once. Reasons for excluding patients were uncontrolled infection, other autoimmune disease, pregnancy or lactation. Study observations and caveats: Patients with ophthalmopathy were separated from those with stable hyperthyroidism by a 13 V-J model.

The V gene is TRBV24-1, the J gene TRBJ2-3; 9 bases are a match to TRBD1. This sequence was found in a woman aged 18 to 35 with Graves' ophthalmopathy. Sample: blood. The CDR3 reads CATSDFRGQGRTDTQYF. In DNA form, the CDR3 reads TGTGCCACCAGTGATTTTAGGGGACAGGGTCGCACAGATACGCAGTATTTT.